The present T cell receptor beta chain was sequenced within a study of blood T cells in healthy people across ages. Sample-barcoded 5' priming and a J-beta primer mix drove a second PCR of about 7 to 12 cycles. TCRdb itself ran the 5' RACE reads through MiXCR, one entry per CDR3 protein. The repertoire holds hundreds of thousands of distinct CDR3 sequences, with around 36% as singletons. CDR1 MNHEY and CDR2 SMNVEV come from the germline V gene (reference sequence). The CDR3 has 14 amino acids. Trimming stripped 1 base from V and 7 bases from J, with 11 bases between. Specimen: blood. This chain links TRBV27 with TRBJ2-1, with D tentatively TRBD1 or TRBD2 (5 bases each). The receptor was isolated from a young man in good health. The CDR3: CASSLWGSSNEQFF. The CDR3 bases are TGTGCCAGCAGTTTATGGGGGTCCTCGAATGAGCAGTTCTTC.